Sequencing of this T cell receptor (beta chain) was carried out in a study of blood T cells in healthy people across ages. Per the germline V gene, CDR1 is SNHLY and CDR2 is FYNNEI. J gave up 10 bases and V 10 bases, and 2 bases lay outside the gene matches. CDR3 length: 10 residues. PCR was performed a second time for about 6 to 11 cycles using a sample-barcoded 5' primer and a J-beta primer mix. TCRdb redid the calling of the 5' RACE reads with MiXCR, one entry per CDR3 protein. This table has about 1.4 million distinct CDR3 sequences, approximately 59% appearing once. This TCR was recovered from a man aged 18 to 29 in good health. The sequenced sample consisted of blood. This chain uses TRBV2 with TRBJ2-1; 9 bases agree with TRBD2. The CDR3 sequence: CAIAGVEQFF. The DNA for the CDR3 is TGTGCCATAGCGGGGGTGGAGCAGTTCTTC.